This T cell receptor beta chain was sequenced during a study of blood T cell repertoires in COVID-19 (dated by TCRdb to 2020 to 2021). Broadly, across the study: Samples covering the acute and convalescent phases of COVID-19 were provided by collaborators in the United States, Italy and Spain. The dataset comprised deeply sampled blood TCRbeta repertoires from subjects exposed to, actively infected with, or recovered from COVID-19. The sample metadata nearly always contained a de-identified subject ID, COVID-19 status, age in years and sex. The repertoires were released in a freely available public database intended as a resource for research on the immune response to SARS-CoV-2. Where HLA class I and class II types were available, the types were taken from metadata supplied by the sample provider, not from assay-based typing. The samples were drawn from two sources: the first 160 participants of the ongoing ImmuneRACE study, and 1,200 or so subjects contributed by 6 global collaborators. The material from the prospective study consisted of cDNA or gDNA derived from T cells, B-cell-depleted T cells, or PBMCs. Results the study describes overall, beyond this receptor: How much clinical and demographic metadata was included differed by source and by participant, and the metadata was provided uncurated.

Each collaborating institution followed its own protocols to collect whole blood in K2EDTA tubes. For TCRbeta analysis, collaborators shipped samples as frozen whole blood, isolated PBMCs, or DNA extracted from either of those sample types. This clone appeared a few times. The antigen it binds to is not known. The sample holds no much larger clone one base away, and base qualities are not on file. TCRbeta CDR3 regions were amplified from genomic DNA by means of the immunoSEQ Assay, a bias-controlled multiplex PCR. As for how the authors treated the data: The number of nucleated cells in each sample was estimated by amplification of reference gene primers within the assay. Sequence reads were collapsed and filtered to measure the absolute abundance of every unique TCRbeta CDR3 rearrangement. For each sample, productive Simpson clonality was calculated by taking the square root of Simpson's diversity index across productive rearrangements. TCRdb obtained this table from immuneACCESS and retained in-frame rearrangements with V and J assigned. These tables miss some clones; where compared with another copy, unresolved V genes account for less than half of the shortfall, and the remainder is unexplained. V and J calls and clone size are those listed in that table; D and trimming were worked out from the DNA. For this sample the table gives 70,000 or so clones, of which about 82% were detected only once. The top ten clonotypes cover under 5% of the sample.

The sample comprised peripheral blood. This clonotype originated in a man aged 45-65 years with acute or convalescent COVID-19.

For the CDR3, the sequence is CAWSLTLGAFF. The DNA reads as follows: TGTGCCTGGAGTTTGACCCTAGGAGCTTTCTTT. The rearrangement joined TRBV30 to TRBJ1-1; confidence is insufficient to name the D gene. Relative to germline, V is 2 bases shorter and J is 10 bases shorter, with 11 bases between their ends. The cysteine opens and the phenylalanine closes a CDR3 of 11 amino acids. The CDR3 DNA has 33 bases and is translated from base 1. Via the germline V gene (reference sequence), CDR1 is GTSNPN and CDR2 SVGIG. Outside the CDR3, residues come from the reference TRBV30 and TRBJ1-1 proteins, so the full variable domain is: SQTIHQWPATLVQPVGSPLSLECTVEGTSNPNLYWYRQAAGRGLQLLFYSVGIGQISSEVPQNLSASRPQDRQFILSSKKLLLSDSGFYLCAWSLTLGAFFGQGTRLTVV.